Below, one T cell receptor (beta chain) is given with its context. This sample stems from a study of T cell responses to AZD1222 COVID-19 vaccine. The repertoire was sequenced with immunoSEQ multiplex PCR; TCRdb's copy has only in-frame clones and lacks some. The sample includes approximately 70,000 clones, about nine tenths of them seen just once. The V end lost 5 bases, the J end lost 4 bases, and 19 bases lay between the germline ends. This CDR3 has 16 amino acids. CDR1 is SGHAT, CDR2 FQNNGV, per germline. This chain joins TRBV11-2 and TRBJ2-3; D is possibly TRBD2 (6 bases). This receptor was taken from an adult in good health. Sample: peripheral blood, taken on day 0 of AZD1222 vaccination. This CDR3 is CASSRVGTPGADTQYF. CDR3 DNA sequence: TGTGCCAGCAGCCGTGTTGGGACTCCCGGCGCAGATACGCAGTATTTT.